This T cell receptor beta chain was profiled in a study of response to subunit inactivated influenza vaccine. Study-wide results and caveats: It was the authors' suggestion that each seasonal influenza vaccination recruits few new T cells.

A note on this clonotype: Its cognate antigen is unknown.

The CDR3 loop spans 14 amino acids. V was pared by 9 bases and J by 1 base, with 14 bases between. In germline, CDR1 is LNHDA, CDR2 SQIVND (reference sequence). TCRdb fed the RT-PCR reads into MiXCR, producing one record per CDR3 protein. Among a few hundred thousand distinct CDR3 sequences listed, 14% were seen once. The chain uses TRBV19 and TRBJ2-3, with D perhaps assigned TRBD1 or TRBD2 (5 bases each). Specimen: PBMCs from blood, collected approximately 12 days after vaccination. The sequence was obtained from a man between 50 and 59 years old who received an inactivated influenza vaccine. The CDR3 loop reads CASGASTGTDTQYF. CDR3 in DNA: TGTGCCAGCGGGGCTTCCACGGGCACAGATACGCAGTATTTT.